These 19 T cell receptor beta chains originate from one sample sequenced in a study of tumour-infiltrating T cells in Burkitt lymphoma (dated by TCRdb to 2018 to 2021). Library preparation used the immunoSEQ multiplex PCR assay. The immuneACCESS repertoire file appears here via TCRdb, limited to in-frame rearrangements. These files lack a portion of the clones; in checked studies, under half of the deficit traces to unresolved V genes, and the cause of the others is not known. This sample lists more than 3,500 clones; roughly 19% were detected once. Approximately 1.5% of the sample belongs to the ten largest clones. Material: tumor tissue. All receptors derive from a human donor with Burkitt lymphoma.

This clone appeared a few times. The chain couples TRBV7-3 to TRBJ2-5; 11 bases are shared with TRBD2. The CDR3 covers 15 residues. Germline assignment: CDR1 SGHTA and CDR2 FQGTGA. The ends lost 2 bases at V and 5 bases at J; junction bases unmatched: 4. The CDR3 is CASSLPTSGTETQYF. CDR3 in DNA: TGTGCCAGCAGCTTACCGACTAGCGGGACCGAGACCCAGTACTTC.

Points on this clone: Sequence at one end of the junction differs from germline and may be a read error. The V and J genes are TRBV5-6 and TRBJ2-3; tentative D call: TRBD1 (6 bases). Germline V CDR1 and CDR2: SGHDT, YYEEEE. CDR3 length equals 12 residues. Here the CDR3 DNA reads TGTGCCAGCAGCTCCAGACAGGCCTACGTGGATTTT. This sequence encodes CASSSRQAYVDF.

About this clone: Distinct nucleotide sequences in the sample also encode this CDR3. The rearrangement uses TRBV18 and TRBJ2-1; 7 bases line up with TRBD2. Germline V lookup: CDR1 KGHSH, CDR2 LQKENI. Trimming cost V 4 bases and J 9 bases; bases outside gene matches: 9. This CDR3 region has 14 residues. CDR3 region: CASSQLREKSEQFF. The CDR3 DNA reads TGTGCCAGCTCACAACTGCGGGAGAAGAGTGAGCAGTTCTTC. The full variable domain, its missing parts supplied by reference TRBV18 and TRBJ2-1, is NAGVMQNPRHLVRRRGQEARLRCSPMKGHSHVYWYRQLPEEGLKFMVYLQKENIIDESGMPKERFSAEFPKEGPSILRIQQVVRGDSAAYFCASSQLREKSEQFFGPGTRLTVL.

CDR3 in amino acids: CASSLIDGQPQHF. CDR3 in DNA: TGTGCCAGCAGCTTGATCGACGGTCAGCCCCAGCATTTT. This chain uses TRBV5-5 with TRBJ1-5, with D hard to call. Germline CDR1 reads SGHKS; CDR2 reads YYEKEE (reference sequence). Between the trimmed V and J ends, which lost 1 base and 6 bases, there was a span of 8 bases. CDR3 length equals 13 residues. Together with reference TRBV5-5 and TRBJ1-5, the CDR3 gives the full variable domain: DAGVTQSPTHLIKTRGQQVTLRCSPISGHKSVSWYQQVLGQGPQFIFQYYEKEERGRGNFPDRFSARQFPNYSSELNVNALLLGDSALYLCASSLIDGQPQHFGDGTRLSIL.

On this clone itself: This same CDR3 is encoded by further DNA sequences in the sample. The chain is built from TRBV7-2 and TRBJ1-1; D remains unclear. The CDR3 extends over 11 amino acids. Looked up from germline, CDR1 is SGHTA and CDR2 is FQGNSA. V dropped 3 bases and J dropped 7 bases, with 6 bases sitting between them. The CDR3 nucleotides read TGTGCCAGCAGCTTGGGGTTTGAAGCTTTCTTT. The encoded protein is CASSLGFEAFF.

This clone was picked up a small number of times. The CDR3 region is CASSPLGILDEQFF. The CDR3 nucleotides are TGCGCCAGCAGCCCTCTCGGGATCCTCGATGAGCAGTTCTTC. The chain joins TRBV4-1 to TRBJ2-1; D is possibly TRBD2 (5 bases). V lost 4 bases and J lost 8, with 15 bases in between. The CDR3 contains 14 residues. CDR1 is MGHRA and CDR2 is YSYEKL in the germline V gene.

V is TRBV14 and J is TRBJ2-2; D remains unclear. The CDR3 is made up of 15 amino acids. V lost 1 base, J lost 5 bases, and 11 bases lay in between. The germline V gene encodes CDR1 SGHDN and CDR2 FVKESK. As DNA, the CDR3 is TGTGCCAGCAGCCAAGGCCCTGTAGGGACCGGGGAGCTGTTTTTT. Translation: CASSQGPVGTGELFF.

This rearrangement joins TRBV10-3 to TRBJ2-2, with 8 bases matching TRBD2. J gave up 0 bases and V 4 bases, and 4 bases lay outside the gene matches. CDR3 length equals 16 residues. Per the germline V gene, CDR1 is ENHRY and CDR2 is SYGVKD. CDR3 amino acids: CAISGSSGANTGELFF. CDR3 DNA: TGTGCCATCAGTGGGAGTAGCGGGGCGAACACCGGGGAGCTGTTTTTT.

This clone was observed a few times. The chain employs TRBV7-2 and TRBJ2-7; D not resolved. The CDR3 loop spans 15 amino acids. Germline V gene data show CDR1 as SGHTA and CDR2 as FQGNSA. Between the trimmed V and J ends, which lost 5 bases and 0 bases, there was a span of 14 bases. The CDR3 DNA reads as TGTGCCAGCAGCCCCGTGGTGGCGGCCTCCTACGAGCAGTACTTC. Its protein product is CASSPVVAASYEQYF.

The J gene is TRBJ1-5, the V gene TRBV2; D unclear. The CDR3 has 15 amino acids. V was cut by 3 bases and J by 0 bases, with 9 bases left in between. The germline CDR1 and CDR2 sequences are SNHLY and FYNNEI. The CDR3 DNA reads as TGTGCCAGCAGTGATCTGACATCTAGCAATCAGCCCCAGCATTTT. Translation: CASSDLTSSNQPQHF.

This rearrangement joins TRBV28 to TRBJ2-7, with 13 positions matching TRBD2. Germline V CDR1 and CDR2: MDHEN, SYDVKM. This CDR3 has 15 amino acids. Trimming took 5 bases from V and 5 from J; bases not matched to a gene: 6. The DNA for the CDR3 is TGTGCCAGCAGTATACTAGCGGGAGGGCCCCACGAGCAGTACTTC. Translated, it gives CASSILAGGPHEQYF.

A few counts support this clone. The chain has TRBV10-3 and TRBJ2-3, with a possible D match to TRBD2 (6 bases). V was cut by 6 bases and J by 3 bases, with 10 bases left in between. CDR3 length: 13 residues. In germline, CDR1 is ENHRY, CDR2 SYGVKD. This chain's CDR3 is CAIRTGDTDTQYF. The CDR3 bases are TGTGCCATCAGAACGGGGGATACAGATACGCAGTATTTT.

The genes are TRBV4-3 and TRBJ1-2; D unclear. Germline V gene data show CDR1 as LGHNA and CDR2 as YSLEER. The ends were cut back, 0 bases at V and 1 base at J, with 9 bases in the middle. CDR3 length: 15 amino acids. The CDR3 reads CASSQETKGNYGYTF. As DNA, the CDR3 is TGCGCCAGCAGCCAAGAGACGAAGGGTAACTATGGCTACACCTTC.

This clone was seen a handful of times. V gene TRBV14 combines with J gene TRBJ2-1; D is uncertain. The CDR3 consists of 16 residues. Germline V gene sequence: CDR1 SGHDN, CDR2 FVKESK. Trimming removed 0 bases at V and 2 bases at J, with 11 bases between. For the CDR3, the DNA is TGTGCCAGCAGCCAAGAAGGAATATCACCCTACAATGAGCAGTTCTTC. Residues: CASSQEGISPYNEQFF.

This clone turned up a few times. The rearrangement links TRBV6-6 to TRBJ1-1; D call uncertain. The CDR3 has 13 amino acids. With 7 bases removed from V and 4 bases from J, the gap between germline ends came to 13 bases. The V gene's germline CDR1 is MNHNY and CDR2 SVGAGI (reference sequence). CDR3 bases: TGTGCCAGCAAAGAAGGTGGTATCACTGAAGCTTTCTTT. It codes for CASKEGGITEAFF.

This clone was counted a few times. The chain combines TRBV2 with TRBJ1-2, with D tentatively TRBD1 (6 bases). The V gene's germline CDR1 is SNHLY and CDR2 FYNNEI. Between the trimmed V and J ends, which lost 6 bases and 7 bases, there was a span of 12 bases. The CDR3 length is 12 residues. The CDR3 DNA follows: TGTGCCAGCAGGCAGGGGAGCGGTGGCTACACCTTC. Protein product: CASRQGSGGYTF.

J is TRBJ2-2 and V is TRBV19; the D gene is possibly TRBD1 (5 bases). Germline CDR1 LNHDA, CDR2 SQIVND (reference sequence). This CDR3 contains 16 residues. V dropped 5 bases and J dropped 1 base, with 14 bases sitting between them. This CDR3 is CASSAQGTRNTGELFF. As DNA, the CDR3 is TGTGCCAGTAGTGCCCAGGGAACGAGGAACACCGGGGAGCTGTTTTTT.

The sample holds a few counts of this clone. The chain carries TRBV18 and TRBJ2-3, with 9 bases aligning to TRBD1. CDR1 is KGHSH, CDR2 LQKENI, per germline. The CDR3 extends over 15 amino acids. Unmatched junction bases numbered 4, after V lost 3 bases and J lost 3 bases. For the CDR3, the DNA is TGTGCCAGCTCACCCCAAGGACAGGGGACAGATACGCAGTATTTT. Its protein product is CASSPQGQGTDTQYF. Combining the CDR3 with reference TRBV18 and TRBJ2-3 gives the whole variable domain NAGVMQNPRHLVRRRGQEARLRCSPMKGHSHVYWYRQLPEEGLKFMVYLQKENIIDESGMPKERFSAEFPKEGPSILRIQQVVRGDSAAYFCASSPQGQGTDTQYFGPGTRLTVL.

The chain employs TRBV14 and TRBJ2-5; D ambiguous. Trimming left V 4 bases short and J 2 bases short, with 11 bases between. The CDR3 loop spans 14 amino acids. Germline CDR1 is SGHDN and CDR2 is FVKESK. CDR3 nucleotide sequence: TGTGCCAGCAGCCGGCTTGGAACTCAAGAGACCCAGTACTTC. It encodes CASSRLGTQETQYF.